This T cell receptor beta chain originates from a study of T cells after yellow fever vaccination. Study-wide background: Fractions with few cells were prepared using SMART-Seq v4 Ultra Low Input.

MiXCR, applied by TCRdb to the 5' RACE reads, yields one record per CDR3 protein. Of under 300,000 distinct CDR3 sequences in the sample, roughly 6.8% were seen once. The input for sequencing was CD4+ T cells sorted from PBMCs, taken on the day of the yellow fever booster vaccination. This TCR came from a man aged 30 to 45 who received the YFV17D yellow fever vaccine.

The CDR3 here is CASRNRGGDEQFF. CDR3 nucleotide sequence: TGTGCCAGCAGGAACAGGGGCGGCGATGAGCAGTTCTTC. The rearrangement links TRBV12-3 or TRBV12-4 to TRBJ2-1; 7 nucleotides align to TRBD1. V was pared by 6 bases and J by 8 bases, with 7 bases of the junction left unmatched. The length of the CDR3 is 13 residues.